The entry below gives a single T cell receptor beta chain sequence along with its context. The antigen remains unidentified. Only in-frame clones appear in the TCRdb table, and some are missing; sequencing was by immunoSEQ multiplex PCR. The sample's table shows roughly 19,000 clones. The data were obtained in a study of T cells in women clearing cervical HPV infection. Study results and caveats: Unknown T-cell numbers per sample may underlie the richness differences.

This receptor was identified in a woman aged 18-69 years with a cervical HPV16 infection that either progressed to CIN3+ or cleared (not recorded which). Sequenced input: blood buffy coat.

The CDR3 bases that were read are TGTGCCTCGGGGTCAGGATTTACAACTAATGAAAAA. Its translation: CASGSGFTTNEK. The whole CDR3 protein reads CASGSGFTTNEKLFF. The chain combines TRBV28 with TRBJ1-4; D gene unclear. The CDR3 goes on 3 residues after the read ends, and that part is filled in from the germline J gene. CDR3 length: 15 residues. Trimming removed 11 bases at V and 0 bases at J, with 16 bases between. The germline V gene has CDR1 MDHEN and CDR2 SYDVKM.